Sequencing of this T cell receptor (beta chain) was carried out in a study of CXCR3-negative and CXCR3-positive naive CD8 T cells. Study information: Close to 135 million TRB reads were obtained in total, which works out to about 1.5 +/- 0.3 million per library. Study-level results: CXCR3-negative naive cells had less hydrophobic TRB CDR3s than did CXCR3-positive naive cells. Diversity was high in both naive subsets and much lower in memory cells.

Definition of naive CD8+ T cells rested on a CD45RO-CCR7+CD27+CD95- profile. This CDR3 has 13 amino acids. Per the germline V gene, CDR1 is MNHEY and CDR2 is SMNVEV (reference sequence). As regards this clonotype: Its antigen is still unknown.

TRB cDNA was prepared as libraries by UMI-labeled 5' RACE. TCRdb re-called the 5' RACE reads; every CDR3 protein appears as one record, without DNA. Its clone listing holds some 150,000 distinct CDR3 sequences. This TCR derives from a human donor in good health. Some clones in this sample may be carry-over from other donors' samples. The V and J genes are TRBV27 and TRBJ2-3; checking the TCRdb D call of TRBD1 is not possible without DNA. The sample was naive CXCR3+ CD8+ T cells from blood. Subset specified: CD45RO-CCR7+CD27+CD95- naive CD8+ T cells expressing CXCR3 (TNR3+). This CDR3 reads CASRSGISDTQYF.